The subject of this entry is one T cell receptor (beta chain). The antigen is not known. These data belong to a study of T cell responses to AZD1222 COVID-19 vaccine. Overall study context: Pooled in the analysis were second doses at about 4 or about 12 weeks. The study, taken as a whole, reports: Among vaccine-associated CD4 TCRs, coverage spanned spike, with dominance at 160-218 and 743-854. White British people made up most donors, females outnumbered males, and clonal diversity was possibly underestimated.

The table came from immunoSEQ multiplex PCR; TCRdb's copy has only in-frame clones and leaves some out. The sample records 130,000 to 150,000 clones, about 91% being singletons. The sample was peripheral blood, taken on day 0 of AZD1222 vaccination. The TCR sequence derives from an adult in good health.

The CDR3 DNA sequence: TGTGCCAGCAGCATCGGGGTGTCTGGCTACACCTTC. Translation gives CASSIGVSGYTF. This chain connects TRBV7-2 to TRBJ1-2; D call uncertain. Germline V gene sequence: CDR1 SGHTA, CDR2 FQGNSA. The CDR3 has 12 residues. Trimming shortened V by 5 bases and J by 7 bases, and 11 bases separated the two germline ends.